This TCR beta chain was sequenced during a study of cytomegalovirus exposure and HLA in healthy donors. Study-level points and caveats: Another analysis was done later, and it associated fewer than 20,000 TCR beta sequences with HLA alleles at 0.05 false discovery rate.

A word on this clone: As yet, its antigen is unknown.

PCR was performed using 60 Vbeta and 13 Jbeta primers. Assay used: immunoSEQ multiplex PCR; TCRdb lists only in-frame clones, some missing. The table shows approximately 77,000 clones, with around 84% occurring only once. Trimming removed 3 bases from V and 10 bases from J; junction bases left unmatched: 6. CDR3 size: 15 residues. The V gene's germline CDR1 is MNHEY and CDR2 SMNVEV (reference sequence). This TCR was sampled from a middle-aged man in good health and CMV-seronegative. Material for sequencing was PBMCs. V is TRBV27 and J is TRBJ2-1, with TRBD2 identical over 13 bases. CDR3 residues: CASSLTSGRSGEQFF. CDR3 bases: TGTGCCAGCAGTTTGACTAGCGGGAGGTCGGGGGAGCAGTTCTTC.